This T cell receptor (beta chain) was sequenced in a study of T cell changes during pregnancy in multiple sclerosis. This table comes from immunoSEQ multiplex PCR, and its TCRdb copy is limited to in-frame clones, with some not included. The table includes 90,000 to 95,000 clones, 90% to 95% detected once. The TCR sequence derives from a female donor with multiple sclerosis, enrolled in a pregnancy study. Sequenced material: peripheral blood, taken in the first trimester of pregnancy.

The CDR3 bases are TGTGCCAGCAGCAATGGACAGGTGGGGAATCAGCCCCAGCATTTT. Amino acids: CASSNGQVGNQPQHF. V is TRBV27 and J is TRBJ1-5; 7 bases map to TRBD1. The V gene end was trimmed by 6 bases and the J gene end by 4 bases; junction bases not matched to a gene: 9. The length of the CDR3 is 15 residues. The germline gives CDR1 MNHEY, CDR2 SMNVEV (reference sequence).